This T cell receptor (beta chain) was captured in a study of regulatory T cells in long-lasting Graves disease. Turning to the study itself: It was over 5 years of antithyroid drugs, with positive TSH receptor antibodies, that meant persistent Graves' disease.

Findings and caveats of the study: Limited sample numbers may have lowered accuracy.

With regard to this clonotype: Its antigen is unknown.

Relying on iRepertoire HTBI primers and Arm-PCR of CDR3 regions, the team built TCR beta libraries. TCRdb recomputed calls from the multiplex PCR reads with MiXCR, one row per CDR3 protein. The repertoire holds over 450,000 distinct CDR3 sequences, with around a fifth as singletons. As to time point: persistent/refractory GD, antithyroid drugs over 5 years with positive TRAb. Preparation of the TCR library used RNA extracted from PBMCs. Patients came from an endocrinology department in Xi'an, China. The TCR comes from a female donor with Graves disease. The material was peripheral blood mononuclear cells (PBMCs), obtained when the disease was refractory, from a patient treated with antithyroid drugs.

As DNA, the CDR3 is TGCAGTGCTAGAGTGGGGGCCATTTCCGCCTACGAGCAGTACTTC. Translation: CSARVGAISAYEQYF. This chain uses TRBV20-1 with TRBJ2-7; D is perhaps TRBD1 (6 bases). V lost 1 base and J lost 2, with 15 bases in between. The CDR3 spans 15 residues. Germline CDR1 is DFQATT and CDR2 is SNEGSKA (reference sequence).